This TCR beta chain is from a study of OX40 agonist ivuxolimab in advanced cancers. Data came from immunoSEQ multiplex PCR; TCRdb stores just in-frame clones and leaves some out. The sample yields 70,000 to 75,000 clones, less than 90% seen once. Germline values: CDR1 SGDLS, CDR2 YYNGEE. V was trimmed by 0 bases and J by 8 bases, leaving 11 bases between them. The length of the CDR3 is 13 residues. This receptor was identified in an adult with an advanced solid tumor such as melanoma, head and neck, liver or kidney cancer. This chain uses TRBV9 with TRBJ1-1; D not certain. The source material was CD4+ or CD8+ T cells sorted from blood, sampled in a trial of the OX40 agonist ivuxolimab. In DNA form, the CDR3 reads TGTGCCAGCAGCGTAGGCGCCCGCCCAGAAGCTTTCTTT. Its protein product is CASSVGARPEAFF.